The 18 T cell receptor beta chains below come from one sample, sequenced in a study of cytomegalovirus exposure and HLA in healthy donors. PCR amplification relied on 60 Vbeta primers (plus 13 Jbeta primers). The data were produced by immunoSEQ multiplex PCR, yet TCRdb's version contains in-frame clones alone and is incomplete. In the table there are 150,000 to 250,000 clones, roughly 85% of which are singletons. Sequencing was carried out using PBMCs. The receptor set was obtained from a woman aged 45-60 years in good health and CMV-seronegative.

The chain couples TRBV7-9 to TRBJ2-5, with TRBD2 as a possible D gene (6 bases). V was trimmed by 6 bases and J by 5 bases, leaving 16 bases between them. This CDR3 has 14 amino acids. CDR1 and CDR2 from the germline V gene are SEHNR and FQNEAQ (reference sequence). CDR3 loop: CASSRRGSGETQYF. CDR3 DNA: TGTGCCAGCAGTCGGCGGGGTTCAGGGGAGACCCAGTACTTC.

The chain couples TRBV7-2 to TRBJ1-2, with D maybe TRBD1 (6 bases). Trimming cost V 5 bases and J 8 bases, with 15 bases left between them. This CDR3 comprises 13 residues. Germline V CDR1 and CDR2: SGHTA, FQGNSA. CDR3 in DNA: TGTGCCAGCAGCCAGGGGATCCAGAGGGGCTACACCTTC. Translation: CASSQGIQRGYTF.

The chain uses TRBV11-2 and TRBJ2-3; 8 bases align to TRBD2. Germline-derived CDR1 and CDR2 are SGHAT and FQNNGV. The length of the CDR3 is 17 residues. The V segment lost 2 bases and the J segment 0 bases; nucleotides outside the gene matches: 7. CDR3 residues: CASSLRGLVLSTDTQYF. CDR3 nucleotide sequence: TGTGCCAGCAGCTTAAGGGGACTAGTGCTTAGCACAGATACGCAGTATTTT. Variable domain in full (rest from reference TRBV11-2 and TRBJ2-3): EAGVAQSPRYKIIEKRQSVAFWCNPISGHATLYWYQQILGQGPKLLIQFQNNGVVDDSQLPKDRFSAERLKGVDSTLKIQPAKLEDSAVYLCASSLRGLVLSTDTQYFGPGTRLTVL.

This rearrangement joins TRBV7-2 to TRBJ2-7; 11 bases agree with TRBD1. The CDR3 sequence is 14 residues long. Germline values: CDR1 SGHTA, CDR2 FQGNSA. Trimming removed 4 bases from V and 4 bases from J; junction bases left unmatched: 3. CDR3 nucleotides: TGTGCCAGCAGCTCGGACAGGGGGCGGTACGAGCAGTACTTC. This gives the protein CASSSDRGRYEQYF.

The CDR3 nucleotides are TGCGCCAGCAGCCCAGGGGGTAACTACGAGCAGTACTTC. It codes for CASSPGGNYEQYF. The chain uses TRBV5-1 and TRBJ2-7; 7 bases are shared with TRBD1. V gave up 4 bases and J gave up 3 bases; unmatched junction bases: 4. The CDR3 loop spans 13 amino acids. Germline CDR1 SGHRS, CDR2 YFSETQ.

The chain employs TRBV10-3 and TRBJ2-1; 9 bases match TRBD2. Trimming at V came to 8 bases and at J to 8 bases, leaving 13 bases not matched to a gene. The CDR3 runs 15 residues. In germline, CDR1 is ENHRY, CDR2 SYGVKD. CDR3 loop: CAIGGGLAKHDEQFF. In DNA, the CDR3 is TGTGCCATCGGGGGGGGACTAGCTAAACACGATGAGCAGTTCTTC.

The chain links TRBV7-9 to TRBJ1-2, with 9 bases aligning to TRBD1. Germline assignment: CDR1 SEHNR and CDR2 FQNEAQ (reference sequence). V lost 4 bases and J lost 3; bases outside the gene matches: 9. This CDR3 comprises 16 residues. CDR3 nucleotides: TGTGCCAGCAGCTACCCCCCCCGGACAGGGGACTATGGCTACACCTTC. Translation gives CASSYPPRTGDYGYTF.

V gene TRBV28 combines with J gene TRBJ1-5; perhaps TRBD1 as D (6 bases). Germline lookup yields CDR1 MDHEN and CDR2 SYDVKM. Trimming took 2 bases from V and 7 from J, leaving 12 bases between them. The CDR3 extends over 14 amino acids. DNA of the CDR3: TGTGCCAGCAGTTTAGAACAGGGTAGACAGCCCCAGCATTTT. Translated, it gives CASSLEQGRQPQHF.

As for this clone: Within the sample, other DNA sequences also encode this same CDR3. The chain links TRBV28 to TRBJ2-7; no reliable D call. The V end lost 4 bases, the J end lost 0 bases, and 4 bases lay between the germline ends. This CDR3 contains 12 residues. Germline V gives CDR1 MDHEN, CDR2 SYDVKM. As DNA, the CDR3 is TGTGCCAGCAGTTCCTCCTCCTACGAGCAGTACTTC. This codes for CASSSSSYEQYF.

This chain links TRBV7-2 with TRBJ2-1; 7 bases agree with TRBD1. Germline CDR1 is SGHTA and CDR2 is FQGNSA. This CDR3 has 15 amino acids. The V gene end was trimmed by 2 bases and the J gene end by 7 bases; junction bases not matched to a gene: 8. The CDR3 DNA sequence: TGTGCCAGCAGCTTAAGGGGGCAAGGGCGTAATGAGCAGTTCTTC. Amino acids: CASSLRGQGRNEQFF. Complete variable domain (other parts from reference TRBV7-2 and TRBJ2-1): GAGVSQSPSNKVTEKGKDVELRCDPISGHTALYWYRQSLGQGLEFLIYFQGNSAPDKSGLPSDRFSAERTGGSVSTLTIQRTQQEDSAVYLCASSLRGQGRNEQFFGPGTRLTVL.

This clone was recorded only once. V and J are TRBV19 and TRBJ1-2; unclear D gene. This CDR3 contains 12 residues. V was trimmed by 7 bases and J by 3 bases, leaving 9 bases between them. Germline values: CDR1 LNHDA, CDR2 SQIVND (reference sequence). This chain's CDR3 is CASIGGYYGYTF. DNA for the CDR3: TGTGCCAGTATAGGCGGTTACTATGGCTACACCTTC.

This chain joins TRBV29-1 and TRBJ2-1, with TRBD2 matching 10 bases. Unmatched junction bases numbered 12, after V lost 6 bases and J lost 7 bases. Germline V gene lookup returns CDR1 SQVTM and CDR2 ANQGSEA. CDR3 length: 15 amino acids. The CDR3 DNA is TGCAGCGTCCGGACTAGCGGATTTCTAGAGAATGAGCAGTTCTTC. It translates to CSVRTSGFLENEQFF.

The chain combines TRBV28 with TRBJ1-4; no clear D. V lost 4 bases, J lost 8 bases, and 8 bases lay in between. The length of the CDR3 is 12 residues. CDR1 and CDR2 from the germline V gene are MDHEN and SYDVKM. The chain's CDR3 is CASSSRREKLFF. The CDR3 coding sequence is TGTGCCAGCAGTTCCCGGAGAGAAAAACTGTTTTTT.

The chain is built from TRBV6-4 and TRBJ2-4; D gene ambiguous. V lost 0 bases and J 10 bases, leaving 10 bases between the germline ends. The CDR3 is made up of 13 amino acids. Germline assignment: CDR1 MRHNA and CDR2 SNTAGT. The CDR3 reads CASSDSVGRIQYF. CDR3 sequence (DNA): TGTGCCAGCAGTGACTCGGTGGGCAGGATTCAGTACTTC.

The V gene is TRBV29-1, the J gene TRBJ2-7; 14 bases match TRBD2. Germline CDR1 and CDR2: SQVTM and ANQGSEA. The CDR3 consists of 14 residues. With 7 bases clipped from V and 6 bases from J, the junction kept 8 bases outside the gene matches. The CDR3 nucleotides are TGCAGCGCCGCGGGACTAGCGGGAGCTCTCGAGCAGTACTTC. It yields the protein CSAAGLAGALEQYF.

The chain uses TRBV28 and TRBJ2-2; TRBD2 matches at 8 bases. This CDR3 comprises 15 residues. Germline lookup yields CDR1 MDHEN and CDR2 SYDVKM. With 3 bases clipped from V and 4 bases from J, the junction kept 4 bases outside the gene matches. CDR3 residues: CASSFRGGGTGELFF. CDR3 DNA: TGTGCCAGCAGTTTCCGGGGGGGCGGCACCGGGGAGCTGTTTTTT. Complete variable domain (other parts from reference TRBV28 and TRBJ2-2): DVKVTQSSRYLVKRTGEKVFLECVQDMDHENMFWYRQDPGLGLRLIYFSYDVKMKEKGDIPEGYSVSREKKERFSLILESASTNQTSMYLCASSFRGGGTGELFFGEGSRLTVL.

The V and J genes are TRBV27 and TRBJ1-3; tentative D call: TRBD1 (5 bases). Germline loops: CDR1 MNHEY, CDR2 SMNVEV (reference sequence). The CDR3 totals 17 residues. Between the trimmed V and J ends, which lost 8 bases and 1 base, there was a span of 21 bases. CDR3 nucleotides: TGTGCCAGCCGGGCCGGGTCGCGCAGGGCTTCTGGAAACACCATATATTTT. It translates to CASRAGSRRASGNTIYF.

The chain is built from TRBV19 and TRBJ2-1, with 8 bases lining up with TRBD1. The CDR3 spans 13 residues. Looked up from germline, CDR1 is LNHDA and CDR2 is SQIVND (reference sequence). V was pared by 10 bases and J by 4 bases, with 6 bases of the junction left unmatched. The CDR3 sequence: CATRDRLYNEQFF. The CDR3 nucleotides are TGTGCCACCAGGGACAGGCTATACAATGAGCAGTTCTTC.